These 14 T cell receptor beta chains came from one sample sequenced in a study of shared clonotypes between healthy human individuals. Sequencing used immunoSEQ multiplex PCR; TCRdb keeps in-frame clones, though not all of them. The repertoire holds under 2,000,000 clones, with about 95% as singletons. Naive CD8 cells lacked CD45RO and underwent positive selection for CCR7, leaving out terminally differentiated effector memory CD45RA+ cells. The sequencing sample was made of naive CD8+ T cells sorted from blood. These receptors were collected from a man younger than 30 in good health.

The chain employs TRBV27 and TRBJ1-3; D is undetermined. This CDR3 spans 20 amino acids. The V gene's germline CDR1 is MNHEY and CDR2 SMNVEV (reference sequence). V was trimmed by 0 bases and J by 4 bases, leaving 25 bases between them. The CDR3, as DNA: TGTGCCAGCAGTTTATCGAATCCCGTCTGGGGAGGCACCCGAGGAAACACCATATATTTT. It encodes CASSLSNPVWGGTRGNTIYF.

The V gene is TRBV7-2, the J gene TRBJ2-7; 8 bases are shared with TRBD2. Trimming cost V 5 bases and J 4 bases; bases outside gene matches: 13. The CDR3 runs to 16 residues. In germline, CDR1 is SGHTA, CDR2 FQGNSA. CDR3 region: CASSPHPTSGSYEQYF. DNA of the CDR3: TGTGCCAGCAGCCCCCACCCCACTAGCGGATCTTACGAGCAGTACTTC.

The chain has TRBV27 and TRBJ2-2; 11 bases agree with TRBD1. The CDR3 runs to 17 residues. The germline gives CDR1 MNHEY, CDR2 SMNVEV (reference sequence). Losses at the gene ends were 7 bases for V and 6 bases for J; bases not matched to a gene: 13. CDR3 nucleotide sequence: TGTGCCAGCACCCCGGGACAGGGGGACCCGGGGGCCGGGGAGCTGTTTTTT. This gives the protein CASTPGQGDPGAGELFF.

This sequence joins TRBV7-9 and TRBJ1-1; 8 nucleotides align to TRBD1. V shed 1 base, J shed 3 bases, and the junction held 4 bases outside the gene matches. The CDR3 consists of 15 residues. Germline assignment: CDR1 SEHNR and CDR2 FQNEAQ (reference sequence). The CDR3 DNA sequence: TGTGCCAGCAGCTTAGGAGAGACAGGGGACACTGAAGCTTTCTTT. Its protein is CASSLGETGDTEAFF.

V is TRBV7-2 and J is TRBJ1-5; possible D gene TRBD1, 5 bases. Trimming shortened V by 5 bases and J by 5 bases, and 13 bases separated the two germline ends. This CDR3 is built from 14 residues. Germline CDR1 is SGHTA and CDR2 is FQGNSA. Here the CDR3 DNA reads TGTGCCAGCAGCCTTTGGACAACCGATCAGCCCCAGCATTTT. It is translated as CASSLWTTDQPQHF.

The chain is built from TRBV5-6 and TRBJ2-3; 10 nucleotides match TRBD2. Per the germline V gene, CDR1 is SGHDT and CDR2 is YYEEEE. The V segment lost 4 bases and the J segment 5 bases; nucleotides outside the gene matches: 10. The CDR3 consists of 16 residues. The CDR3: CASSRLLAGMVDTQYF. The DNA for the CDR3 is TGTGCCAGCAGCCGCCTACTAGCGGGGATGGTAGATACGCAGTATTTT.

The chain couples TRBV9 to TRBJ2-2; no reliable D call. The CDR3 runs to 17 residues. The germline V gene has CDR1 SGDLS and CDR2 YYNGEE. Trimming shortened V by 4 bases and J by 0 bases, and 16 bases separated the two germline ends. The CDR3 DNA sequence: TGTGCCAGCAGCCCCCATAGGAATTCCGCGAACACCGGGGAGCTGTTTTTT. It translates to CASSPHRNSANTGELFF. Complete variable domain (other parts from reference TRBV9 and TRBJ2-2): DSGVTQTPKHLITATGQRVTLRCSPRSGDLSVYWYQQSLDQGLQFLIQYYNGEERAKGNILERFSAQQFPDLHSELNLSSLELGDSALYFCASSPHRNSANTGELFFGEGSRLTVL.

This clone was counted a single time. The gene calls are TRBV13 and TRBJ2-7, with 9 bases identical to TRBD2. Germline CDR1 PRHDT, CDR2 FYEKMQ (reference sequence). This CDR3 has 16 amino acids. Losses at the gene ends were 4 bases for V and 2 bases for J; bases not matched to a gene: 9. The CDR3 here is CASSSERASGAYEQYF. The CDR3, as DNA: TGTGCCAGCAGCTCCGAGCGGGCTAGCGGGGCCTACGAGCAGTACTTC.

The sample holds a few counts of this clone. The CDR3 DNA is TGTGCCAGCAGAGCGGACAGGGGAAATTCACCCCTCCACTTT. Amino acids: CASRADRGNSPLHF. V gene TRBV6-6 combines with J gene TRBJ1-6; 9 nucleotides match TRBD1. Germline V gene sequence: CDR1 MNHNY, CDR2 SVGAGI (reference sequence). The junction had 4 bases not matched to a gene; V was cut back by 6 bases and J by 7 bases. This CDR3 region has 14 residues.

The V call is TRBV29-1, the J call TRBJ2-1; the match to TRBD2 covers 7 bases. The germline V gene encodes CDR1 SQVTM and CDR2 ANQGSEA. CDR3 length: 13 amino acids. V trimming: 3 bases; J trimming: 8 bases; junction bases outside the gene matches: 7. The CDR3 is CSVDPAGRYEQFF. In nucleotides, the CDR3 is TGCAGCGTTGATCCAGCGGGGCGGTATGAGCAGTTCTTC.

CDR3 protein: CASTSASYTWSYEQYF. CDR3 DNA: TGTGCCAGCACCTCGGCCTCTTACACGTGGTCCTACGAGCAGTACTTC. J is TRBJ2-7 and V is TRBV2; D gene ambiguous. Between the trimmed V and J ends, which lost 7 bases and 1 base, there was a span of 20 bases. This CDR3 is built from 16 residues. CDR1 is SNHLY and CDR2 is FYNNEI in the germline V gene.

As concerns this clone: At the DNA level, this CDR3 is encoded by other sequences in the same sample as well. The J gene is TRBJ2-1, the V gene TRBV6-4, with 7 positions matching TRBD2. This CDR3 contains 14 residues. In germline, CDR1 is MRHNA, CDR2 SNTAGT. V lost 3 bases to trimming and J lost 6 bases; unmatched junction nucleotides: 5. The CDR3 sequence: CASSDSPSGNEQFF. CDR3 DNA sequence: TGTGCCAGCAGTGATTCTCCTAGCGGCAATGAGCAGTTCTTC.

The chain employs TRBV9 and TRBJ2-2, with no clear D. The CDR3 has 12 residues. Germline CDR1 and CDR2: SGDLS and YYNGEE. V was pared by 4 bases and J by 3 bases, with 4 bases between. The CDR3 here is CASSFYTGELFF. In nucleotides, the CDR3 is TGTGCCAGCAGCTTCTACACCGGGGAGCTGTTTTTT.

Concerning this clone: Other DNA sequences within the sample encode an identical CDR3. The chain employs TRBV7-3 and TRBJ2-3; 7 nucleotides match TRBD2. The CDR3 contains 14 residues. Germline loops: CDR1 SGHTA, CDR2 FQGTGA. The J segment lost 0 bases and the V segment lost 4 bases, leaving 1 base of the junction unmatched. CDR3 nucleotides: TGTGCCAGCAGCTCCGGGGGGAGCACAGATACGCAGTATTTT. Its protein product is CASSSGGSTDTQYF.